Presented here are 21 T cell receptor beta chains from one specimen sequenced in a study of T cells in Graves' hyperthyroidism and ophthalmopathy. Amplification of TCR beta CDR3 regions used RNA as the template. Primed by the HTBI set, a first-round RT-PCR was run on the TCR CDR3. TCRdb re-derived calls from the multiplex PCR reads in MiXCR, one entry per CDR3 protein. Of hundreds of thousands of distinct CDR3 sequences in the sample, around 14% are singletons; the top ten hold almost 6%. The sequenced material came from blood. These TCRs come from a woman aged 25 to 39 with Graves' hyperthyroidism that later progressed to Graves' ophthalmopathy.

There are many counts of this clonotype. The chain has TRBV20-1 and TRBJ2-3, with D perhaps matching TRBD2 (5 bases). V was trimmed by 0 bases and J by 2 bases, leaving 12 bases between them. The CDR3 contains 15 residues. The germline V gene has CDR1 DFQATT and CDR2 SNEGSKA (reference sequence). The CDR3 here is CSAREDLLNTDTQYF. DNA for the CDR3: TGCAGTGCTAGAGAGGACTTGCTAAACACAGATACGCAGTATTTT.

This clonotype was counted at least ten times. The chain employs TRBV19 and TRBJ1-6, with a possible D match to TRBD1 (5 bases). V lost 7 bases and J 9 bases, leaving 10 bases between the germline ends. The CDR3 sequence is 12 residues long. The germline gives CDR1 LNHDA, CDR2 SQIVND (reference sequence). The CDR3, as DNA: TGTGCCAGTAACCGGGGGGGTTCACCCCTCCACTTT. Its protein product is CASNRGGSPLHF.

This clonotype came up many times. V is TRBV20-1 and J is TRBJ2-2; D unresolved. CDR3 length: 12 amino acids. The V gene lost 0 bases and the J gene lost 5 bases, with 4 bases spanning the gap. Germline CDR1 reads DFQATT; CDR2 reads SNEGSKA (reference sequence). Written as DNA, the CDR3 is TGCAGTGCTAGAGATACAACCGGGGAGCTGTTTTTT. Translating it yields CSARDTTGELFF.

The rearrangement uses TRBV7-2 and TRBJ2-2; tentatively, D is TRBD1 or TRBD2 (5 bases each). This CDR3 is 16 amino acids long. Trimming stripped 2 bases from V and 1 base from J, with 11 bases between. Germline CDR1 is SGHTA and CDR2 is FQGNSA. The CDR3 coding sequence is TGTGCCAGCAGCTTATTCGGGGCTAGGAACACCGGGGAGCTGTTTTTT. Translated: CASSLFGARNTGELFF.

This clonotype was seen at least ten times. This chain uses TRBV7-9 with TRBJ2-1; D uncertain. Germline values: CDR1 SEHNR, CDR2 FQNEAQ (reference sequence). Between the trimmed V and J ends, which lost 10 bases and 10 bases, there was a span of 5 bases. CDR3 length: 8 amino acids. The CDR3 region has the DNA TGTGCCACCACGGAGCAGTTCTTC. Translating gives CATTEQFF. Based on the CDR3 plus reference TRBV7-9 and TRBJ2-1, the full variable domain is DTGVSQNPRHKITKRGQNVTFRCDPISEHNRLYWYRQTLGQGPEFLTYFQNEAQLEKSRLLSDRFSAERPKGSFSTLEIQRTEQGDSAMYLCATTEQFFGPGTRLTVL.

The V and J genes are TRBV7-9 and TRBJ1-1; D not resolved. The CDR3 totals 16 residues. CDR1 is SEHNR and CDR2 is FQNEAQ in the germline V gene (reference sequence). With 2 bases removed from V and 0 bases from J, the gap between germline ends came to 13 bases. The CDR3 reads CASSLLARTMNTEAFF. The CDR3 DNA is TGTGCCAGCAGCTTATTGGCTCGAACCATGAACACTGAAGCTTTCTTT.

This clonotype was seen repeatedly, ten times or more. The gene calls are TRBV2 and TRBJ1-1, with D hard to call. Germline V CDR1 and CDR2: SNHLY, FYNNEI. CDR3 length equals 14 residues. V was pared by 1 base and J by 6 bases, with 12 bases between. The CDR3 reads CASSEEVGFAEAFF. CDR3 in DNA: TGTGCCAGCAGTGAAGAGGTAGGGTTTGCTGAAGCTTTCTTT.

This clonotype has at least ten counts. V gene TRBV20-1 combines with J gene TRBJ2-7; TRBD2 matches 9 bases. Germline assignment: CDR1 DFQATT and CDR2 SNEGSKA (reference sequence). The J segment lost 5 bases and the V segment lost 4 bases, leaving 6 bases of the junction unmatched. This CDR3 has 13 residues. CDR3 in amino acids: CSAITSGWNEQYF. CDR3 sequence (DNA): TGCAGTGCTATCACTAGCGGGTGGAACGAGCAGTACTTC.

This clonotype was picked up many times. The V and J genes are TRBV6-5 and TRBJ2-3, with D possibly called TRBD1 or TRBD2 (6 bases each). Between the trimmed V and J ends, which lost 2 bases and 0 bases, there was a span of 12 bases. CDR3 length: 16 residues. Germline V CDR1 and CDR2: MNHEY, SVGAGI. The CDR3 loop is CASSYPLGGSTDTQYF. In DNA, the CDR3 is TGTGCCAGCAGTTACCCCCTAGGGGGGAGCACAGATACGCAGTATTTT.

This clonotype showed up many times. The rearrangement uses TRBV7-3 and TRBJ2-3, with unresolved D. The CDR3 runs 15 residues. Germline lookup yields CDR1 SGHTA and CDR2 FQGTGA. The V end was cut by 3 bases, the J end by 3 bases, with 13 bases between. CDR3 sequence (DNA): TGTGCCAGCAGCTTTTCTGGATTCCAGACAGATACGCAGTATTTT. Translated, it gives CASSFSGFQTDTQYF.

The chain links TRBV19 to TRBJ2-5; TRBD1 might be the D (5 bases). The CDR3 consists of 14 residues. CDR1 LNHDA and CDR2 SQIVND come from the germline V gene (reference sequence). The V end was cut by 5 bases, the J end by 5 bases, with 15 bases between. Written as DNA, the CDR3 is TGTGCCAGTAGTGACCGGACGGCAGGGGAGACCCAGTACTTC. It translates to CASSDRTAGETQYF.

This clonotype was seen ten or more times. The chain has TRBV30 and TRBJ2-1; 10 bases line up with TRBD1. Germline lookup yields CDR1 GTSNPN and CDR2 SVGIG (reference sequence). V shed 2 bases and J 5 bases; nucleotides not matched to a gene: 3. The CDR3 has 14 amino acids. The CDR3 here is CAWSFGQGDNEQFF. For the CDR3, the DNA is TGTGCCTGGAGTTTCGGACAGGGGGACAATGAGCAGTTCTTC. Complete variable domain (other parts from reference TRBV30 and TRBJ2-1): SQTIHQWPATLVQPVGSPLSLECTVEGTSNPNLYWYRQAAGRGLQLLFYSVGIGQISSEVPQNLSASRPQDRQFILSSKKLLLSDSGFYLCAWSFGQGDNEQFFGPGTRLTVL.

This clonotype was seen ten or more times. The rearrangement joins TRBV29-1 to TRBJ1-1; D not certain. The CDR3 totals 14 residues. Deletions cut 7 bases from V and 0 bases from J, with 15 bases between. The germline gives CDR1 SQVTM, CDR2 ANQGSEA. The CDR3 reads CSAAPGYLNTEAFF. CDR3 nucleotides: TGCAGCGCCGCCCCGGGGTATTTGAACACTGAAGCTTTCTTT.

Worth noting for this clonotype: A much larger clonotype is one base distant, so this may be a read error. This chain links TRBV6-1 with TRBJ1-1, with D unresolved. CDR1 and CDR2 from the germline V gene are MNHNS and SASEGT. The CDR3 is made up of 17 amino acids. CDR3 residues: CASSPLPPDGRNTEVFF. The CDR3 DNA is TGTGCCAGCAGTCCCCTCCCGCCCGACGGTAGGAACACTGAAGTTTTCTTT.

This clonotype showed up many times. V usage is TRBV7-2 and J usage is TRBJ2-1; TRBD1 might be the D (5 bases). The length of the CDR3 is 13 residues. Trimming took off 1 base at V and 9 bases at J, with 10 bases between the two ends. Germline V gene lookup returns CDR1 SGHTA and CDR2 FQGNSA. The CDR3 DNA reads as TGTGCCAGCAGCTTAGAGGGGTTCGGTGAGCAGTTCTTC. It codes for CASSLEGFGEQFF.

This clonotype was counted only a few times. V and J are TRBV3-1 and TRBJ2-1, with 7 nucleotides matching TRBD1. The junction had 10 bases not matched to a gene; V was cut back by 5 bases and J by 9 bases. Per germline, CDR1 LGHDT and CDR2 YNNKEL (reference sequence). This CDR3 region has 14 residues. CDR3 sequence reads: CASSKRQGETEQFF. The CDR3 DNA reads TGTGCCAGCAGCAAAAGGCAGGGGGAGACTGAGCAGTTCTTC.

This clonotype was seen repeatedly, ten times or more. The V call is TRBV7-3, the J call TRBJ2-1; D may be TRBD1 (6 bases). The V gene's germline CDR1 is SGHTA and CDR2 FQGTGA. The CDR3 extends over 15 amino acids. Trimming left V 2 bases short and J 2 bases short, with 10 bases between. The CDR3 DNA reads as TGTGCCAGCAGCTTATCTACAGGGCCCTACAATGAGCAGTTCTTC. It specifies CASSLSTGPYNEQFF.

This clonotype was detected ten times or more. V usage is TRBV25-1 and J usage is TRBJ1-4; 7 positions match TRBD1. CDR1 and CDR2 from the germline V gene are MGHDK and SYGVNS. The CDR3 covers 14 residues. V was pared by 5 bases and J by 6 bases, with 6 bases of the junction left unmatched. The CDR3 DNA is TGTGCCAGCAGTAAAGGGACAGTGGATGAAAAACTGTTTTTT. Amino acids: CASSKGTVDEKLFF.

This clonotype was recorded at least ten times. The chain recombines TRBV9 with TRBJ2-3; TRBD2 matches 9 bases. The germline CDR1 and CDR2 sequences are SGDLS and YYNGEE. The V gene end was trimmed by 0 bases and the J gene end by 0 bases; junction bases not matched to a gene: 2. CDR3 size: 16 residues. CDR3 nucleotide sequence: TGTGCCAGCAGCGTAGAAACTAGCGGGAGCACAGATACGCAGTATTTT. This gives the protein CASSVETSGSTDTQYF.

The rearrangement links TRBV20-1 to TRBJ2-3; a possible D gene is TRBD1 (5 bases). The J call may be wrong; the DNA end is better matched by TRBJ2-7. Germline CDR1 DFQATT, CDR2 SNEGSKA (reference sequence). This CDR3 spans 12 amino acids. CDR3 sequence: CSATADTDTQYF. The CDR3 nucleotides read TGCAGTGCTACCGCGGACACAGATACGCAGTACTTC.

This clonotype was detected ten times or more. This chain joins TRBV4-1 and TRBJ2-5; tentative D call: TRBD1 (6 bases). The germline V and J ends were trimmed by 2 bases and 2 bases, with 12 bases remaining between them. The V gene's germline CDR1 is MGHRA and CDR2 YSYEKL. The CDR3 sequence is 15 residues long. The CDR3 DNA follows: TGCGCCAGCAGCCAAACGACAGGAACTCAAGAGACCCAGTACTTC. Residues: CASSQTTGTQETQYF.